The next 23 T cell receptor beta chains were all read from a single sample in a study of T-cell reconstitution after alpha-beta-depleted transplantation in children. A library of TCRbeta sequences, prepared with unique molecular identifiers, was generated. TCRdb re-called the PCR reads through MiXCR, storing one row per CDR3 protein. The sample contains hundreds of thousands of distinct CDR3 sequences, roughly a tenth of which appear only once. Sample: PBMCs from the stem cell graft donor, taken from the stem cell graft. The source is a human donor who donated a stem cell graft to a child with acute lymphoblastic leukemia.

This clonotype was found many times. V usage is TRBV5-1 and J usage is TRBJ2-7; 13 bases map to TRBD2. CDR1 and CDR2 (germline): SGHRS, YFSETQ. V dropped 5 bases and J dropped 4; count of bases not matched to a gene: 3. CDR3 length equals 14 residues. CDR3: CASRTSGGKYEQYF. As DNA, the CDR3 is TGCGCCAGCAGGACTAGCGGGGGGAAGTACGAGCAGTACTTC.

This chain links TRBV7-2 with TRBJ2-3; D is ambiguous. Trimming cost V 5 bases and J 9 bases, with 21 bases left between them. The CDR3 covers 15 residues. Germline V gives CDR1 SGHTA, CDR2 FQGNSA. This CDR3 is CASSTRAPHTRTQYF. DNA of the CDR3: TGTGCCAGCAGCACCCGGGCCCCTCACACGAGGACGCAGTATTTT.

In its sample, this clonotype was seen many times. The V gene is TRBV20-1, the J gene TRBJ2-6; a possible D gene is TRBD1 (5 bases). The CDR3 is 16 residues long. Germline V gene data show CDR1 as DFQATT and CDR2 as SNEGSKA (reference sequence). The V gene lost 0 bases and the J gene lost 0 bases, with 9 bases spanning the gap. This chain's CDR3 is CSAREGRVSGANVLTF. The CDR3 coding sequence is TGCAGTGCTAGAGAGGGCAGGGTCTCTGGGGCCAACGTCCTGACTTTC.

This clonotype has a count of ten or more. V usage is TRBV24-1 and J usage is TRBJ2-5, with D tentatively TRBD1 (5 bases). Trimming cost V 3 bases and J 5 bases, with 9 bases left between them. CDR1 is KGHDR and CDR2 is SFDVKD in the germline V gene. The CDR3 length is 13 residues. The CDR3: CATSDAGPETQYF. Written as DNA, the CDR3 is TGTGCCACCAGTGATGCAGGGCCGGAGACCCAGTACTTC.

Here the CDR3 reads CASSLLGLDSPLHF. The DNA of the CDR3 is TGCGCCAGCAGCCTACTGGGACTGGATTCACCCCTCCACTTT. V usage is TRBV4-1 and J usage is TRBJ1-6; D is perhaps TRBD1 (5 bases). Deletions cut 4 bases from V and 8 bases from J, with 12 bases between. Germline V gene data show CDR1 as MGHRA and CDR2 as YSYEKL. The CDR3 totals 14 residues.

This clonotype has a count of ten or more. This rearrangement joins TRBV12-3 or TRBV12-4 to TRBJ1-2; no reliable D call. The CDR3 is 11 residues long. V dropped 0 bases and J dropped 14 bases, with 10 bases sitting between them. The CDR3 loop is CASSLAYQETF. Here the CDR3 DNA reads TGTGCCAGCAGTTTAGCCTATCAGGAAACCTTC.

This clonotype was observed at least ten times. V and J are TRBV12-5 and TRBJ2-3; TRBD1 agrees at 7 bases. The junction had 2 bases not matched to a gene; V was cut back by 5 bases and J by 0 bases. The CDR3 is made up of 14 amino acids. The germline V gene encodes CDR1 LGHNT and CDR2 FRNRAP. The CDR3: CASGQGQSTDTQYF. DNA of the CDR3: TGTGCTAGTGGTCAGGGACAGAGCACAGATACGCAGTATTTT. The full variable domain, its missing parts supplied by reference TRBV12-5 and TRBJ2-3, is DARVTQTPRHKVTEMGQEVTMRCQPILGHNTVFWYRQTMMQGLELLAYFRNRAPLDDSGMPKDRFSAEMPDATLATLKIQPSEPRDSAVYFCASGQGQSTDTQYFGPGTRLTVL.

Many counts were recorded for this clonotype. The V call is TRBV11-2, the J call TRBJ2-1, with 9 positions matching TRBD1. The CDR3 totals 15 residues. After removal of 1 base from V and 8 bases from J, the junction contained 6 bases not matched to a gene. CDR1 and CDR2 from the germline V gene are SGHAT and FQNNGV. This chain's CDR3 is CASSLGDREEDEQFF. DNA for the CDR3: TGTGCCAGCAGCTTAGGGGACAGGGAAGAGGATGAGCAGTTCTTC.

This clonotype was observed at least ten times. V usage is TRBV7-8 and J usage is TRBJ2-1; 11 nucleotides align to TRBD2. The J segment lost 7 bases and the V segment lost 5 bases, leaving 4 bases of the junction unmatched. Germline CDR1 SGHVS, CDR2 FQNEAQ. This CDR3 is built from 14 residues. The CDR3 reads CASSVSGGANEQFF. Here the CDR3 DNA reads TGTGCCAGCAGCGTTAGCGGGGGGGCGAATGAGCAGTTCTTC.

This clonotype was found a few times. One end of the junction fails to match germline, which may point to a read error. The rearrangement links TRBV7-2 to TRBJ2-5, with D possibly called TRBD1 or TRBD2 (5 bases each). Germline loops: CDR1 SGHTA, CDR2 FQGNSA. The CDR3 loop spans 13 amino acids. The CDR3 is CASSTRDQETQYF. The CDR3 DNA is TGTGCCAGCAGCACCCGGGACCAAGAGACACAGTACTTC. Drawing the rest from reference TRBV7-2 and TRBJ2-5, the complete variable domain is GAGVSQSPSNKVTEKGKDVELRCDPISGHTALYWYRQSLGQGLEFLIYFQGNSAPDKSGLPSDRFSAERTGGSVSTLTIQRTQQEDSAVYLCASSTRDQETQYFGPGTRLLVL.

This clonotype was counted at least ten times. The CDR3 DNA follows: TGTGCCAGCAGACGTAGGACAGGGTTCATGAACACTGAAGCTTTCTTT. Amino acid sequence: CASRRRTGFMNTEAFF. The rearrangement links TRBV27 to TRBJ1-1, with TRBD1 matching over 8 bases. After removal of 6 bases from V and 0 bases from J, the junction contained 9 bases not matched to a gene. There are 16 residues in the CDR3. CDR1 MNHEY and CDR2 SMNVEV come from the germline V gene (reference sequence).

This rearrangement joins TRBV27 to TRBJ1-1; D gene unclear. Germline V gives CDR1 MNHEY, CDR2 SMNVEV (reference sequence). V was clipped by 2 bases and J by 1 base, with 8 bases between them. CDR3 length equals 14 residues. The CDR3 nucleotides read TGTGCCAGCAGTTTAAATACGAGGAACACTGAAGCTTTCTTT. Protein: CASSLNTRNTEAFF.

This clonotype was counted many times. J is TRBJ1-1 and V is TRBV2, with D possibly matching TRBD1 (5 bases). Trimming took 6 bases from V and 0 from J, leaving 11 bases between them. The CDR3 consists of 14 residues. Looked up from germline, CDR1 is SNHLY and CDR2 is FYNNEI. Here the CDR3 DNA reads TGTGCCAGCAGCCCCCAGACAGTGAACACTGAAGCTTTCTTT. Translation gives CASSPQTVNTEAFF.

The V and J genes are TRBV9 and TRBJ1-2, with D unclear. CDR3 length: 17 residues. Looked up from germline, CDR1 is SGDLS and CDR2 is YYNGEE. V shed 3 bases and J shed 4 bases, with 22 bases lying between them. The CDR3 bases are TGTGCCAGCAGCGGTACCTCAGAAGGCAGGCGCCCCTATGGCTACACCTTC. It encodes CASSGTSEGRRPYGYTF.

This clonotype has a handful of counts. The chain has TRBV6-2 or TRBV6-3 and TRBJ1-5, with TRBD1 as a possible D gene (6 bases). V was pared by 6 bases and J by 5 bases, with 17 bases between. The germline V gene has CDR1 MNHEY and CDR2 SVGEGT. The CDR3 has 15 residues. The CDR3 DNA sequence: TGTGCCAGCAGGGACAGCTCTTCGCGGTATCAGCCCCAGCATTTT. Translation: CASRDSSSRYQPQHF.

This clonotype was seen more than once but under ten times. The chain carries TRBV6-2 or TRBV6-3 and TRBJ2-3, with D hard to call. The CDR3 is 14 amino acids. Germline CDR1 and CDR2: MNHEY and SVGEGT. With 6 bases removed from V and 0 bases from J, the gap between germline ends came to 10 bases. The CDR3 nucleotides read TGTGCCAGCAGCCCGTCCATGAGCACAGATACGCAGTATTTT. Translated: CASSPSMSTDTQYF.

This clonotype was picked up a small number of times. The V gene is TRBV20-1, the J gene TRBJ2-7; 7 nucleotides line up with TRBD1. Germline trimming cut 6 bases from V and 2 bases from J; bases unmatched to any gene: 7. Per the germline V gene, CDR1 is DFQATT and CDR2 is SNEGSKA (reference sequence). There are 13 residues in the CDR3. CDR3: CSAPGQAAYEQYF. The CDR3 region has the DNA TGCAGTGCCCCCGGACAGGCAGCCTACGAGCAGTACTTC.

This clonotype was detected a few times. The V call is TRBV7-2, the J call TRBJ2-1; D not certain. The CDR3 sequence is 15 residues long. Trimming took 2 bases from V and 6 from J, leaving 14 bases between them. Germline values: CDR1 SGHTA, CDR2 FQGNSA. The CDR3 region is CASSLFQPPGNEQFF. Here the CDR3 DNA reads TGTGCCAGCAGCTTATTCCAGCCTCCAGGCAATGAGCAGTTCTTC.

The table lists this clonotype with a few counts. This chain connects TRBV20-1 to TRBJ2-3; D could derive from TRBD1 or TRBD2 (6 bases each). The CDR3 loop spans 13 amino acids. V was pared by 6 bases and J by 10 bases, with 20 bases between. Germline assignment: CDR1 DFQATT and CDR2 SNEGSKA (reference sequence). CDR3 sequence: CSAGGQVNQAQYF. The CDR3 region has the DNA TGCAGTGCGGGGGGACAAGTTAACCAGGCGCAGTATTTT.

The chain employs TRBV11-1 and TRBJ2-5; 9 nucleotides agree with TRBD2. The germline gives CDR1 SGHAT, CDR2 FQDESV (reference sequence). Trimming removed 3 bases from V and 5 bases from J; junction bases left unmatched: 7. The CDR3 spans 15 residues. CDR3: CASSFRGGAVETQYF. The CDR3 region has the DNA TGTGCCAGCAGCTTTCGCGGGGGGGCCGTGGAGACCCAGTACTTC.

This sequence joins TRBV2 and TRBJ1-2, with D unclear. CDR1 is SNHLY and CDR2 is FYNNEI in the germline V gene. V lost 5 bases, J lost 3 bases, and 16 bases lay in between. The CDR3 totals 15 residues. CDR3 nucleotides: TGTGCCAGCAGTCCTGACACAGCGGCCGACTATGGCTACACCTTC. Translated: CASSPDTAADYGYTF.

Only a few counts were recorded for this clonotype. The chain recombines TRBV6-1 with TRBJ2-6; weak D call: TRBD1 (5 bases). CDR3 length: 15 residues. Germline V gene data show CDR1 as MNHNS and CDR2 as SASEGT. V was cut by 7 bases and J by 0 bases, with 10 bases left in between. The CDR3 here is CASTGPLSGANVLTF. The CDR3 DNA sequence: TGTGCCAGCACAGGGCCCCTCTCTGGGGCCAACGTCCTGACTTTC.

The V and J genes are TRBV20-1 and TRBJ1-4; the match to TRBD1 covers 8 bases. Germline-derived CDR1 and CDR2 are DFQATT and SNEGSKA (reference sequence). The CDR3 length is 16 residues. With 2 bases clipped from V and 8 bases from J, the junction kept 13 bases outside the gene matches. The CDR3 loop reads CSARRQGQHRREKLFF. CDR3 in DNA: TGCAGTGCTAGAAGACAGGGGCAGCACCGGCGGGAAAAACTGTTTTTT.